The 22 T cell receptor beta chains below were found in one sample sequenced in a study of control samples from healthy donors and cancer patients (dated by TCRdb to about 2020). The library was obtained by the immunoSEQ multiplex PCR assay. Here the immuneACCESS table is served through TCRdb, limited to in-frame sequences with V and J called. Missing clones are a known gap in these copies; in checked studies unresolved V genes cover under half, and the rest lacks a known reason. Here the sample has 13,000 or so clones; roughly 88% occur a single time. Approximately 2.8% of the sample lies in the top ten. Specimen: formalin-fixed, paraffin-embedded tissue. The receptors derive from a male donor with melanoma.

The chain couples TRBV20-1 to TRBJ2-7, with 10 bases that match TRBD2. CDR1 and CDR2 from the germline V gene are DFQATT and SNEGSKA (reference sequence). The V gene end was trimmed by 3 bases and the J gene end by 7 bases; junction bases not matched to a gene: 12. The CDR3 runs 15 residues. CDR3 bases: TGCAGTGCTAGTTATCTCACGCTAGCGGGAGATGAGCAGTACTTC. It specifies CSASYLTLAGDEQYF.

The rearrangement uses TRBV24-1 and TRBJ2-7, with 7 positions matching TRBD1. The CDR3 extends over 16 amino acids. After removal of 9 bases from V and 3 bases from J, the junction contained 16 bases not matched to a gene. Germline CDR1 reads KGHDR; CDR2 reads SFDVKD. CDR3 amino acids: CATLSLPRTGDYEQYF. The DNA of the CDR3 is TGTGCCACCCTCTCCCTTCCTCGGACAGGAGACTACGAGCAGTACTTC.

Notes on this clone: The junction departs from germline at one end; a sequencing error may be responsible. This chain connects TRBV7-9 to TRBJ2-3; tentative D call: TRBD2 (6 bases). Germline CDR1 is SEHNR and CDR2 is FQNEAQ (reference sequence). The length of the CDR3 is 15 residues. The DNA of the CDR3 is TGTGCCAGCAGCTTAGAGGCGGGAAGCACGGATACGCAGTATTTT. Translated: CASSLEAGSTDTQYF.

The table lists this clone with a count of one. This sequence joins TRBV5-5 and TRBJ1-5, with D perhaps matching TRBD1 (6 bases). V lost 4 bases and J 0 bases, leaving 23 bases between the germline ends. CDR1 is SGHKS, CDR2 YYEKEE, per germline (reference sequence). The CDR3 covers 19 residues. The CDR3 DNA reads TGTGCCAGCAGCCGACCCCGGGGGGCGCCCATATATAGCAATCAGCCCCAGCATTTT. Encoded protein: CASSRPRGAPIYSNQPQHF.

The V call is TRBV9, the J call TRBJ2-1; D gene unclear. V lost 4 bases, J lost 4 bases, and 3 bases lay in between. The CDR3 length is 11 residues. The germline CDR1 and CDR2 sequences are SGDLS and YYNGEE. The CDR3 is CASSTYNEQFF. CDR3 nucleotide sequence: TGTGCCAGCAGCACGTACAATGAGCAGTTCTTC.

V usage is TRBV7-2 and J usage is TRBJ2-2, with 9 bases matching TRBD1. The germline CDR1 and CDR2 sequences are SGHTA and FQGNSA. The CDR3 length is 15 residues. Germline trimming cut 5 bases from V and 1 base from J; bases unmatched to any gene: 2. CDR3: CASSRDRENTGELFF. The DNA of the CDR3 is TGTGCCAGCAGCCGGGACAGGGAGAACACCGGGGAGCTGTTTTTT.

The sample holds one count of this clone. The chain carries TRBV6-2 or TRBV6-3 and TRBJ2-1; no firm D call. V lost 6 bases, J lost 0 bases, and 15 bases lay in between. The germline gives CDR1 MNHEY, CDR2 SVGEGT. The CDR3 has 16 residues. CDR3 DNA sequence: TGTGCCAGCAGCCCGACTGCCACCTCCTCCTACAATGAGCAGTTCTTC. Translating gives CASSPTATSSYNEQFF.

The chain uses TRBV15 and TRBJ2-3; perhaps TRBD2 as D (5 bases). With 5 bases removed from V and 0 bases from J, the gap between germline ends came to 18 bases. Germline V gene sequence: CDR1 LNHNV, CDR2 YYDKDF (reference sequence). This CDR3 is 17 amino acids long. The CDR3 bases are TGTGCCACCAGCGGCAGTGACGGGGTTGTAAGCACAGATACGCAGTATTTT. Translated: CATSGSDGVVSTDTQYF.

The genes are TRBV18 and TRBJ1-2; no definite D call. The CDR3 totals 14 residues. Germline loops: CDR1 KGHSH, CDR2 LQKENI. Trimming took off 3 bases at V and 7 bases at J, with 15 bases between the two ends. CDR3 bases: TGTGCCAGCTCACCCCAGTATGAAGAGGGTGGCTACACCTTC. Amino acid sequence: CASSPQYEEGGYTF.

The V call is TRBV5-1, the J call TRBJ2-1; D uncertain. The CDR3 covers 11 residues. From germline, CDR1 is SGHRS and CDR2 YFSETQ. The V gene lost 8 bases and the J gene lost 8 bases, with 11 bases spanning the gap. Here the CDR3 DNA reads TGCGCCAGTCAATATGGGGATGAGCAGTTCTTC. Its protein is CASQYGDEQFF.

This sequence joins TRBV6-5 and TRBJ2-2; TRBD1 or TRBD2 may be the D gene (6 bases each). This CDR3 comprises 15 residues. V lost 7 bases to trimming and J lost 6 bases, with 18 bases between them. The germline V gene has CDR1 MNHEY and CDR2 SVGAGI. CDR3 residues: CASTRGADPPGELFF. In DNA, the CDR3 is TGTGCCAGCACGAGGGGGGCGGACCCCCCCGGGGAGCTGTTTTTT.

The chain recombines TRBV6-4 with TRBJ1-1; D not resolved. Germline V CDR1 and CDR2: MRHNA, SNTAGT. Trimming left V 2 bases short and J 0 bases short, with 10 bases between. The CDR3 contains 15 residues. For the CDR3, the DNA is TGTGCCAGCAGTGACGACCAGAACATGAACACTGAAGCTTTCTTT. It encodes CASSDDQNMNTEAFF.

The CDR3 is CASSPGDNQPQHF. Here the CDR3 DNA reads TGTGCCAGCAGCCCCGGGGACAATCAGCCCCAGCATTTT. The rearrangement links TRBV7-9 to TRBJ1-5; D is ambiguous. Germline V gene sequence: CDR1 SEHNR, CDR2 FQNEAQ (reference sequence). This CDR3 has 13 residues. Between the trimmed V and J ends, which lost 5 bases and 3 bases, there was a span of 8 bases.

V and J are TRBV30 and TRBJ2-2; D uncertain. The germline V and J ends were trimmed by 0 bases and 6 bases, with 8 bases remaining between them. The CDR3 length is 13 residues. Germline V lookup: CDR1 GTSNPN, CDR2 SVGIG (reference sequence). The CDR3 bases are TGTGCCTGGAGTGTACGTTCCGCCGGGGAGCTGTTTTTT. Translating it yields CAWSVRSAGELFF.

For this clone: Germline and junction disagree at one end, which may indicate a read error. This chain joins TRBV2 and TRBJ1-2; no reliable D call. Germline CDR1 is SNHLY and CDR2 is FYNNEI. The CDR3 spans 13 residues. Here the CDR3 DNA reads TGTGCCAGCAGCGAAGGGAGAGTATATGGCTACACCTTC. As protein: CASSEGRVYGYTF.

This clone is a singleton in its sample. The V gene is TRBV13, the J gene TRBJ2-1, with D uncertain. Germline CDR1 PRHDT, CDR2 FYEKMQ (reference sequence). The CDR3 extends over 16 amino acids. With 3 bases removed from V and 6 bases from J, the gap between germline ends came to 18 bases. The DNA for the CDR3 is TGTGCCAGCAGCTTCTATTCTAGTAAAAAATCCAATGAGCAGTTCTTC. This sequence encodes CASSFYSSKKSNEQFF.

The V and J genes are TRBV6-2 or TRBV6-3 and TRBJ1-1; tentative D call: TRBD1 (5 bases). V was shortened by 2 bases and J by 6 bases, with 16 bases between the two germline ends. CDR3 size: 15 residues. Germline CDR1 and CDR2: MNHEY and SVGEGT. In DNA, the CDR3 is TGTGCCAGCAGTTACCGAAGGGACCAACGGCCTGAAGCTTTCTTT. This encodes CASSYRRDQRPEAFF.

The chain is built from TRBV11-1 and TRBJ2-1, with 13 bases identical to TRBD2. V lost 7 bases and J lost 6; bases outside the gene matches: 6. The length of the CDR3 is 15 residues. Germline CDR1 reads SGHAT; CDR2 reads FQDESV (reference sequence). The CDR3 DNA follows: TGTGCCAGCACCGTGGGGACTAGCGGGGCCAATGAGCAGTTCTTC. It encodes CASTVGTSGANEQFF.

The chain is built from TRBV19 and TRBJ2-1; D tentatively reads TRBD1 or TRBD2 (5 bases each). CDR1 is LNHDA and CDR2 is SQIVND in the germline V gene (reference sequence). Between the trimmed V and J ends, which lost 5 bases and 3 bases, there was a span of 5 bases. This CDR3 contains 12 residues. The CDR3 DNA is TGTGCCAGTAGTGGGGGCTACAATGAGCAGTTCTTC. Translated, it gives CASSGGYNEQFF.

The chain uses TRBV4-2 and TRBJ2-2, with unresolved D. CDR3 length: 12 amino acids. V gave up 6 bases and J gave up 7 bases, with 9 bases separating them. Per germline, CDR1 LGHNA and CDR2 YNFKEQ. The CDR3 sequence is CASRSRSGELFF. The CDR3 DNA is TGTGCCAGCAGGTCCCGGAGCGGGGAGCTGTTTTTT.

The V and J genes are TRBV6-1 and TRBJ1-2; TRBD1 matches 8 bases. V was pared by 1 base and J by 2 bases, with 9 bases of the junction left unmatched. The CDR3 covers 17 residues. CDR1 and CDR2 from the germline V gene are MNHNS and SASEGT. The CDR3 spells CASSEETGDKGNYGYTF. Written as DNA, the CDR3 is TGTGCCAGCAGTGAAGAGACAGGGGATAAAGGGAACTATGGCTACACCTTC.

Here the CDR3 reads CASSYSRQGRTDTQYF. CDR3 coding DNA: TGTGCCAGCAGTTACTCGAGACAGGGGAGGACAGATACGCAGTATTTT. The J gene is TRBJ2-3, the V gene TRBV6-5; 8 nucleotides match TRBD1. Per the germline V gene, CDR1 is MNHEY and CDR2 is SVGAGI. The CDR3 totals 16 residues. V was clipped by 0 bases and J by 3 bases; unmatched bases: 5.